These 32 T cell receptor beta chains came from one sample sequenced in a study of identical twins. TCRdb re-analysed the 5' RACE reads in MiXCR, keeping a single row per CDR3 protein. The sample yields some 590,000 distinct CDR3 sequences, 7.5% to 10% seen once. In addition, the sample was reused for a study of yellow fever vaccine responses in identical twins.

Material: PBMCs. The receptors shown here come from a woman aged 18-29 years in good health.

This clonotype was counted between two and nine times. The chain links TRBV29-1 to TRBJ2-2; 7 bases line up with TRBD2. V trimming: 6 bases; J trimming: 4 bases; junction bases outside the gene matches: 8. The CDR3 spans 14 residues. Per germline, CDR1 SQVTM and CDR2 ANQGSEA. The CDR3: CSVGGRRGTGELFF. CDR3 coding DNA: TGCAGCGTGGGAGGGAGGCGCGGCACCGGGGAGCTGTTTTTT.

The chain joins TRBV20-1 to TRBJ2-1; 7 bases map to TRBD2. This CDR3 contains 16 residues. CDR1 is DFQATT and CDR2 is SNEGSKA in the germline V gene (reference sequence). Losses at the gene ends were 0 bases for V and 4 bases for J; bases not matched to a gene: 9. This chain's CDR3 is CSARDPGGNEYNEQFF. CDR3 nucleotide sequence: TGCAGTGCTAGAGATCCCGGGGGGAATGAATACAATGAGCAGTTCTTC.

This clonotype was counted at least ten times. This chain joins TRBV20-1 and TRBJ2-2; D could derive from TRBD1 or TRBD2 (5 bases each). Deletions cut 3 bases from V and 2 bases from J, with 13 bases between. The length of the CDR3 is 15 residues. Per the germline V gene, CDR1 is DFQATT and CDR2 is SNEGSKA (reference sequence). CDR3 in amino acids: CSASNRDGNTGELFF. CDR3 sequence (DNA): TGCAGTGCTAGTAACCGGGACGGAAACACCGGGGAGCTGTTTTTT.

This clonotype was seen many times. The chain recombines TRBV7-8 with TRBJ2-5; 10 bases match TRBD2. The trim removed 1 base at V and 5 bases at J, leaving 7 bases unmatched. This CDR3 comprises 16 residues. The germline V gene has CDR1 SGHVS and CDR2 FQNEAQ. This CDR3 reads CASSLGSGRAGETQYF. For the CDR3, the DNA is TGTGCCAGCAGCTTAGGAAGCGGGAGGGCCGGGGAGACCCAGTACTTC.

This clonotype came up many times. The chain is built from TRBV4-3 and TRBJ2-1; TRBD2 might be the D (6 bases). The ends were cut back, 0 bases at V and 0 bases at J, with 12 bases in the middle. The CDR3 is 17 amino acids. The V gene's germline CDR1 is LGHNA and CDR2 YSLEER. The CDR3 coding sequence is TGCGCCAGCAGCCAAGATTGGCTAGCGTTCTCCTACAATGAGCAGTTCTTC. Its translation is CASSQDWLAFSYNEQFF.

This clonotype appeared a few times. The chain employs TRBV9 and TRBJ2-3, with unresolved D. The V gene lost 0 bases and the J gene lost 4 bases, with 12 bases spanning the gap. CDR3 size: 15 residues. CDR1 is SGDLS, CDR2 YYNGEE, per germline. CDR3: CASSVEVGWADTQYF. In DNA, the CDR3 is TGTGCCAGCAGCGTAGAGGTGGGGTGGGCAGATACGCAGTATTTT.

The chain links TRBV6-2 or TRBV6-3 to TRBJ2-5, with 9 bases identical to TRBD2. This CDR3 has 17 residues. Germline V gives CDR1 MNHEY, CDR2 SVGEGT. The V gene end was trimmed by 6 bases and the J gene end by 1 base; junction bases not matched to a gene: 12. CDR3 region: CASSYIGIAGVQETQYF. For the CDR3, the DNA is TGTGCCAGCAGCTACATCGGGATAGCGGGAGTCCAAGAGACCCAGTACTTC.

The chain combines TRBV7-9 with TRBJ2-5; D may match TRBD1 or TRBD2 (5 bases each). The CDR3 sequence is 14 residues long. The V gene's germline CDR1 is SEHNR and CDR2 FQNEAQ (reference sequence). Trimming left V 5 bases short and J 4 bases short, with 14 bases between. The CDR3 loop reads CASSRDGGVETQYF. The DNA of the CDR3 is TGTGCCAGCAGCCGGGACGGTGGTGTAGAGACCCAGTACTTC.

This rearrangement joins TRBV5-8 to TRBJ2-7, with D possibly matching TRBD2 (6 bases). V was trimmed by 4 bases and J by 2 bases, leaving 22 bases between them. The CDR3 is 17 residues long. CDR1 is SGHTS and CDR2 is YDEGEE in the germline V gene. The CDR3, as DNA: TGTGCCAGCAGCACCATCATTGCGGGACTTTATACCTACGAGCAGTACTTC. Translation gives CASSTIIAGLYTYEQYF.

In this sample, this clonotype turned up many times. The chain joins TRBV4-2 to TRBJ2-5; D is undetermined. Germline CDR1 and CDR2: LGHNA and YNFKEQ. This CDR3 comprises 13 residues. Trimming took 0 bases from V and 4 from J, leaving 6 bases between them. The chain's CDR3 is CASSQDQRETQYF. The CDR3 coding sequence is TGTGCCAGCAGCCAAGATCAGAGAGAGACCCAGTACTTC.

This clonotype has just a few counts. The chain recombines TRBV6-1 with TRBJ2-4, with D maybe TRBD1 (7 bases). V was clipped by 4 bases and J by 0 bases, with 22 bases between them. The CDR3 has 19 amino acids. Germline V lookup: CDR1 MNHNS, CDR2 SASEGT. CDR3 nucleotide sequence: TGTGCCAGCAGTGGGCGACAGGGAGGACCTATTCTAGCCAAAAACATTCAGTACTTC. As protein: CASSGRQGGPILAKNIQYF.

The table lists this clonotype with a count of one. The chain recombines TRBV18 with TRBJ1-1; 7 positions agree with TRBD1. Germline CDR1 is KGHSH and CDR2 is LQKENI. Unmatched junction bases numbered 11, after V lost 5 bases and J lost 2 bases. The CDR3 is made up of 16 amino acids. Written as DNA, the CDR3 is TGTGCCAGCTCATTTTATTCCGGGACAGTTAACACTGAAGCTTTCTTT. It specifies CASSFYSGTVNTEAFF.

This clonotype showed up just a few times. The chain links TRBV20-1 to TRBJ2-7; 7 bases align to TRBD2. V lost 2 bases to trimming and J lost 0 bases; unmatched junction nucleotides: 4. The germline V gene has CDR1 DFQATT and CDR2 SNEGSKA (reference sequence). The CDR3 loop spans 14 amino acids. CDR3 region: CSARRVAGSYEQYF. Written as DNA, the CDR3 is TGCAGTGCTAGAAGGGTAGCGGGCTCCTACGAGCAGTACTTC.

This clonotype occurred many times. At one end, the junction sequence differs from germline, possibly due to a read error. CDR3 coding DNA: TGCGCCAGCAGTGAGGCGGGTTACGAGCAGTACTTC. The encoded protein is CASSEAGYEQYF. The chain joins TRBV6-1 to TRBJ2-7; D possibly corresponds to TRBD2 (5 bases). Germline CDR1 MNHNS, CDR2 SASEGT. The CDR3 is 12 residues long.

This sequence joins TRBV29-1 and TRBJ1-2, with D perhaps TRBD1 (5 bases). CDR3 size: 13 residues. Per the germline V gene, CDR1 is SQVTM and CDR2 is ANQGSEA. The ends were cut back, 2 bases at V and 4 bases at J, with 11 bases in the middle. The CDR3: CSVESRGIYGYTF. CDR3 in DNA: TGCAGCGTTGAAAGCCGGGGGATCTATGGCTACACCTTC.

This clonotype showed up just a few times. The CDR3 loop reads CASSRTAGWDNQPQHF. CDR3 in DNA: TGTGCCAGCAGCAGGACGGCCGGTTGGGACAATCAGCCCCAGCATTTT. The V gene is TRBV6-1, the J gene TRBJ1-5; no clear D gene. CDR1 MNHNS and CDR2 SASEGT come from the germline V gene. V shed 6 bases and J shed 3 bases, with 18 bases lying between them. This CDR3 region has 16 residues.

The V gene is TRBV12-3 or TRBV12-4, the J gene TRBJ2-3, with 7 bases lining up with TRBD1. With 3 bases clipped from V and 4 bases from J, the junction kept 7 bases outside the gene matches. CDR3 length: 15 residues. The CDR3 loop is CASSFDRAGSDTQYF. The CDR3 bases are TGTGCCAGCAGTTTCGACAGGGCAGGTTCAGATACGCAGTATTTT.

This sequence joins TRBV7-8 and TRBJ2-7; 8 bases map to TRBD1. With V trimmed by 4 bases and J by 0 bases, 8 bases remained unmatched. This CDR3 has 16 residues. Germline CDR1 SGHVS, CDR2 FQNEAQ. CDR3 nucleotides: TGTGCCAGCAGCTATGCGACAGGGGATGGCTCCTACGAGCAGTACTTC. Encoded protein: CASSYATGDGSYEQYF.

This clonotype was recorded a few times. V gene TRBV20-1 combines with J gene TRBJ2-7, with TRBD2 matching 10 bases. Germline V gene sequence: CDR1 DFQATT, CDR2 SNEGSKA (reference sequence). The CDR3 loop spans 15 amino acids. With V trimmed by 3 bases and J by 2 bases, 7 bases remained unmatched. CDR3 DNA: TGCAGTGCTAGTCAAGGAAGCGGGAGGGCCTACGAGCAGTACTTC. This sequence encodes CSASQGSGRAYEQYF.

This clonotype appeared once. The gene calls are TRBV24-1 and TRBJ2-1, with 10 bases matching TRBD2. Trimming took 3 bases from V and 9 from J; bases not matched to a gene: 10. In germline, CDR1 is KGHDR, CDR2 SFDVKD. The CDR3 is 16 residues long. The CDR3 spells CATSDEPGLAIGEQFF. The CDR3 DNA follows: TGTGCCACCAGTGATGAACCGGGACTAGCGATAGGTGAGCAGTTCTTC.

This clonotype has more than one count but fewer than ten. This chain joins TRBV6-2 or TRBV6-3 and TRBJ2-1; tentative D call: TRBD1 (8 bases). Germline V gene sequence: CDR1 MNHEY, CDR2 SVGEGT. Trimming removed 5 bases at V and 8 bases at J, with 19 bases between. The CDR3 loop spans 15 amino acids. This CDR3 reads CASSKFRTGRDEQFF. DNA of the CDR3: TGTGCCAGCAGTAAATTTAGGACAGGGAGGGATGAGCAGTTCTTC.

This clonotype showed up many times. The chain uses TRBV7-9 and TRBJ2-7; 12 bases match TRBD2. In germline, CDR1 is SEHNR, CDR2 FQNEAQ (reference sequence). Trimming at V came to 5 bases and at J to 7 bases, leaving 12 bases not matched to a gene. There are 16 residues in the CDR3. The chain's CDR3 is CASSPSSGRASGEQYF. DNA of the CDR3: TGTGCCAGCAGCCCCTCTAGCGGGAGGGCTAGCGGGGAGCAGTACTTC. Full variable domain (missing parts from reference TRBV7-9 and TRBJ2-7): DTGVSQNPRHKITKRGQNVTFRCDPISEHNRLYWYRQTLGQGPEFLTYFQNEAQLEKSRLLSDRFSAERPKGSFSTLEIQRTEQGDSAMYLCASSPSSGRASGEQYFGPGTRLTVT.

This chain uses TRBV4-1 with TRBJ2-7; either TRBD1 or TRBD2 may fit D (5 bases each). The CDR3 sequence is 16 residues long. The V gene's germline CDR1 is MGHRA and CDR2 YSYEKL. Trimming shortened V by 4 bases and J by 3 bases, and 19 bases separated the two germline ends. CDR3 bases: TGCGCCAGCAGCCGGGGCACGCAAGCCGGGAACTACGAGCAGTACTTC. As protein: CASSRGTQAGNYEQYF.

This clonotype turned up a few times. The chain recombines TRBV5-6 with TRBJ1-1, with D possibly being TRBD1 (6 bases). V shed 7 bases and J shed 3 bases, with 10 bases lying between them. The CDR3 length is 12 residues. Germline CDR1 is SGHDT and CDR2 is YYEEEE. CDR3 in amino acids: CASEKGDTEAFF. In DNA form, the CDR3 reads TGTGCCAGCGAGAAGGGGGACACTGAAGCTTTCTTT.

The chain joins TRBV29-1 to TRBJ2-1; D is unclear. CDR1 and CDR2 from the germline V gene are SQVTM and ANQGSEA. CDR3 size: 16 residues. Trimming stripped 4 bases from V and 2 bases from J, with 18 bases between. CDR3 sequence: CSVVARPTHPYNEQFF. CDR3 nucleotide sequence: TGCAGCGTTGTCGCTAGACCCACACATCCCTACAATGAGCAGTTCTTC.

As DNA, the CDR3 is TGTGCCAGCAGTGAATGGGTTAGTGGACTAGCGGGAGCGGCAGATACGCAGTATTTT. Its protein product is CASSEWVSGLAGAADTQYF. The chain has TRBV25-1 and TRBJ2-3; TRBD2 matches at 13 bases. V trimming: 1 base; J trimming: 4 bases; junction bases outside the gene matches: 11. This CDR3 spans 19 amino acids. Germline V gene data show CDR1 as MGHDK and CDR2 as SYGVNS.

Ten or more counts support this clonotype. This rearrangement joins TRBV5-5 to TRBJ2-1; no reliable D call. CDR3 length: 14 residues. CDR1 is SGHKS, CDR2 YYEKEE, per germline (reference sequence). The V end was cut by 0 bases, the J end by 5 bases, with 9 bases between. The DNA of the CDR3 is TGTGCCAGCAGCTTGGACGGAACTAACAATGAGCAGTTCTTC. It yields the protein CASSLDGTNNEQFF.

Only a few counts were recorded for this clonotype. The chain joins TRBV11-2 to TRBJ2-3, with D hard to call. The CDR3 runs 13 residues. Germline-derived CDR1 and CDR2 are SGHAT and FQNNGV. V lost 5 bases and J lost 2, with 8 bases in between. As DNA, the CDR3 is TGTGCCAGCAGCGCGATGACCACAGATACGCAGTATTTT. Its translation: CASSAMTTDTQYF.

The chain links TRBV10-3 to TRBJ2-7, with a weak D call TRBD2 (5 bases). Germline values: CDR1 ENHRY, CDR2 SYGVKD. Trimming took 6 bases from V and 5 from J, leaving 23 bases between them. The CDR3 has 16 amino acids. The CDR3 nucleotides read TGTGCCATCAGCACTGCCTTGGGCGGGTACAACAACGAGCAGTACTTC. Translated: CAISTALGGYNNEQYF.

V and J are TRBV4-2 and TRBJ2-7, with TRBD1 identical over 8 bases. V gave up 3 bases and J gave up 0 bases; unmatched junction bases: 7. This CDR3 is 16 amino acids long. Germline V lookup: CDR1 LGHNA, CDR2 YNFKEQ. Here the CDR3 DNA reads TGTGCCAGCAGCCAGGCCGCGGGACAGGACTCCTACGAGCAGTACTTC. Protein: CASSQAAGQDSYEQYF.

This chain links TRBV3-1 with TRBJ2-5; D not resolved. The CDR3 runs to 13 residues. Germline V gene lookup returns CDR1 LGHDT and CDR2 YNNKEL (reference sequence). The germline V and J ends were trimmed by 3 bases and 4 bases, with 9 bases remaining between them. DNA of the CDR3: TGTGCCAGCAGCCACTGGGATCGAGAGACCCAGTACTTC. This sequence encodes CASSHWDRETQYF.

The chain carries TRBV3-1 and TRBJ2-3; 14 bases are a match to TRBD2. There are 17 residues in the CDR3. The germline gives CDR1 LGHDT, CDR2 YNNKEL (reference sequence). V shed 3 bases, J shed 4 bases, and the junction held 6 bases outside the gene matches. The DNA for the CDR3 is TGTGCCAGCAGCCACCTGACTAGCGGGGGGGCGGCAGATACGCAGTATTTT. Amino acid sequence: CASSHLTSGGAADTQYF.